The clone carrying this TCR beta chain came up a few times. The sample belongs to a study of T cell changes during pregnancy in multiple sclerosis. Data came from immunoSEQ multiplex PCR; TCRdb stores just in-frame clones and leaves some out. The table records 20,000 to 25,000 clones, 85% of them present only once. Germline V gene sequence: CDR1 MDHEN, CDR2 SYDVKM. V lost 4 bases to trimming and J lost 0 bases, with 7 bases between them. CDR3 length equals 14 residues. Sequencing used CD8+ T cells from peripheral blood mononuclear cells, obtained in the first trimester of pregnancy. This clonotype was sampled from a female donor in good health, enrolled as a control in a pregnancy study. The V gene is TRBV28, the J gene TRBJ1-5; D gene uncertain. CDR3 in DNA: TGTGCCAGCAGTTCAGTGTATAGCAATCAGCCCCAGCATTTT. Amino acid sequence: CASSSVYSNQPQHF. Filled out from reference TRBV28 and TRBJ1-5, the complete variable domain reads DVKVTQSSRYLVKRTGEKVFLECVQDMDHENMFWYRQDPGLGLRLIYFSYDVKMKEKGDIPEGYSVSREKKERFSLILESASTNQTSMYLCASSSVYSNQPQHFGDGTRLSIL.